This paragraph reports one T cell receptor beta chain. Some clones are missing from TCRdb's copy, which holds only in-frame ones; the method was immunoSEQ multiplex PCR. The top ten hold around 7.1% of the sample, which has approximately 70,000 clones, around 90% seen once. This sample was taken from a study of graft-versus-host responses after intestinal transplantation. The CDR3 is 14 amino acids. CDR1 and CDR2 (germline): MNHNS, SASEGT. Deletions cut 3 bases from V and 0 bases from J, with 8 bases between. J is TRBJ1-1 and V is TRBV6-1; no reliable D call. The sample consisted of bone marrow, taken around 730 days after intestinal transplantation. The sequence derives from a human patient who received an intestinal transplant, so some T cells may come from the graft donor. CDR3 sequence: CASSDGELNTEAFF. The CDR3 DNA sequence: TGTGCCAGCAGTGATGGGGAGTTGAACACTGAAGCTTTCTTT.